Sequencing of this T cell receptor beta chain was carried out in a study of control samples from healthy donors and cancer patients. Germline values: CDR1 MNHNS, CDR2 SASEGT. The CDR3 spans 11 residues. V gave up 2 bases and J gave up 4 bases, with 2 bases separating them. This clone has just a few counts. Other DNA sequences in the same sample also yield this CDR3. Libraries were prepared by immunoSEQ multiplex PCR; TCRdb keeps only in-frame clonotypes and omits some of them. Altogether tens of thousands of clones are present, 88% being singletons, with the ten largest covering about 15%. The sequencing input was blood. The chain recombines TRBV6-1 with TRBJ2-5; D uncertain. The source is a woman aged 70 to 79 in good health. The chain's CDR3 is CASSESETQYF. The CDR3 nucleotides are TGTGCCAGCAGTGAATCAGAGACCCAGTACTTC.